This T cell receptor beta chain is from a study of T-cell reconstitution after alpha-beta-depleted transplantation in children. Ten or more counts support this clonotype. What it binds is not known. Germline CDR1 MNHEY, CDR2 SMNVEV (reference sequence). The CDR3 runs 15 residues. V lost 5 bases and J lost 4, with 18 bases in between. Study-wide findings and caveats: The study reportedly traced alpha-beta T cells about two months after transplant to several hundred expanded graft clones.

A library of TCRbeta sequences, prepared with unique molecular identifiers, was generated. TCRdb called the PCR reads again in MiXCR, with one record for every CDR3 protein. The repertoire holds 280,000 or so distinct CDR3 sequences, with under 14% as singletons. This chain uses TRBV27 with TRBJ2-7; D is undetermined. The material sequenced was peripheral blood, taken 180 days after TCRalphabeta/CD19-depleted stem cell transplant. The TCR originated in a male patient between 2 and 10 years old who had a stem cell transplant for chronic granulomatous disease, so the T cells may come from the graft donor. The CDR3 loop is CASSTPTGKGYEQYF. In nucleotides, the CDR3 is TGTGCCAGCAGTACACCGACTGGAAAGGGATACGAGCAGTACTTC.